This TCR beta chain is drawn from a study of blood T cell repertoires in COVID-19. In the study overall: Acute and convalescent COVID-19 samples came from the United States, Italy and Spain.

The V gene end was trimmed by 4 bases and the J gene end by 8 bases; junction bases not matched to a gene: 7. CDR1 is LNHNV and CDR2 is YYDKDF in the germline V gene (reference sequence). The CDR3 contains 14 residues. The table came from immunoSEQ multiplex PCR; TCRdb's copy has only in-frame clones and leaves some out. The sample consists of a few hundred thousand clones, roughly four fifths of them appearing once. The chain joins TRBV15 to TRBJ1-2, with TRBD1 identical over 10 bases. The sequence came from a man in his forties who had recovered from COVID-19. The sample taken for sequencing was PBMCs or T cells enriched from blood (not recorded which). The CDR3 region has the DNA TGTGCCACCAGCACCCGACAGGGGGCGCGGGGCTACACCTTC. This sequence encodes CATSTRQGARGYTF.